Listed below are T cell receptor beta chains from one sample, sequenced in a study of T cell changes during pregnancy in multiple sclerosis. Profiling relied on immunoSEQ multiplex PCR, and the TCRdb table lists in-frame clones only, not all of them. The sample yields around 30,000 clones, 85% to 95% seen once. The source material was CD4+ T cells from peripheral blood mononuclear cells, sampled in the second trimester of pregnancy. The receptors stem from a female donor with multiple sclerosis, enrolled in a pregnancy study. Each CDR3 is given with its conserved first and last residue. Fields, in order: clone size, D gene, J gene, V gene, CDR3 protein, CDR3 DNA. The D gene is left open where the match is weak. Rows give clone size only sometimes, using once, few, many, or a class for an expanded clone.

- TRBD1 TRBJ2-1 TRBV5-1 CASSFRDRGNEQFF TGCGCCAGCAGCTTCCGGGACAGGGGAAATGAGCAGTTCTTC
once TRBD1 TRBJ2-7 TRBV27 CASSRGTGTVYEQYF TGTGCCAGCAGTCGTGGGACCGGGACAGTCTACGAGCAGTACTTC
- TRBD2 TRBJ2-7 TRBV5-1 CASSFLRVGASGRIESYEQYF TGCGCCAGCAGCTTCCTCCGGGTCGGGGCTAGCGGGCGGATCGAATCCTACGAGCAGTACTTC
- TRBD1 TRBJ1-1 TRBV19 CASSYGTDTEAFF TGTGCCAGTAGTTACGGGACAGACACTGAAGCTTTCTTT
- - TRBJ1-3 TRBV14 CASSQVKGRSGNTIYF TGTGCCAGCAGCCAAGTAAAGGGGCGGTCTGGAAACACCATATATTTT
- TRBD2 TRBJ2-7 TRBV29-1 CSGRLAGFNEQYF TGCAGCGGGAGACTAGCGGGGTTCAACGAGCAGTACTTC
- - TRBJ1-4 TRBV28 CASSQGGGNEKLFF TGTGCCAGCAGTCAAGGGGGAGGGAATGAAAAACTGTTTTTT
- TRBD1 TRBJ2-3 TRBV6-1 CASSGTADRSYTDTQYF TGTGCCAGCAGTGGCACTGCGGACAGGAGCTACACAGATACGCAGTATTTT
- TRBD2 TRBJ2-3 TRBV9 CASSPPLLAGEADTQYF TGTGCCAGCAGCCCACCCCTACTAGCGGGAGAGGCTGATACGCAGTATTTT
- TRBD1 TRBJ2-7 TRBV5-1 CASYPSRTGPYEQYF TGCGCCAGCTATCCATCTCGGACAGGGCCCTACGAGCAGTACTTC
- TRBD2 TRBJ2-1 TRBV5-1 CASSRTSKVGEQFF TGCGCCAGCAGTCGGACTAGCAAAGTCGGTGAGCAGTTCTTC
once TRBD2 TRBJ2-7 TRBV5-1 CASSREGASGSYEQYF TGCGCCAGCAGCAGGGAGGGAGCTAGCGGGAGTTACGAGCAGTACTTC
- - TRBJ1-1 TRBV28 CASSLWGGNTEAFF TGTGCCAGCAGTTTATGGGGAGGGAACACTGAAGCTTTCTTT
- TRBD2 TRBJ2-1 TRBV6-1 CASIPGLAWNEQFF TGTGCCAGCATTCCGGGACTAGCATGGAATGAGCAGTTCTTC
- - TRBJ1-4 TRBV5-4 CASSSKKTGTTNEKLFF TGTGCCAGCAGCTCTAAAAAGACAGGCACAACTAATGAAAAACTGTTTTTT
- TRBD1 TRBJ1-4 TRBV19 CASSLTGTGDEKLFF TGTGCCAGTAGTCTAACCGGGACAGGGGATGAAAAACTGTTTTTT
once TRBD1 TRBJ1-1 TRBV5-1 CASSYTGGNTEAFF TGCGCCAGCAGTTACACAGGGGGCAACACTGAAGCTTTCTTT
once - TRBJ2-7 TRBV18 CASSSSRDFYEQYF TGTGCCAGCTCATCGAGCCGGGATTTCTACGAGCAGTACTTC
- - TRBJ2-1 TRBV4-3 CASSQGIGSSYNEQFF TGCGCCAGCAGCCAAGGAATCGGGAGTTCCTACAATGAGCAGTTCTTC
once TRBD1 TRBJ2-2 TRBV6-5 CASSYTGTETGELFF TGTGCCAGCAGTTACACCGGGACAGAAACCGGGGAGCTGTTTTTT
- - TRBJ2-7 TRBV19 CASSIGEGYEQYF TGTGCCAGTAGTATTGGTGAGGGCTACGAGCAGTACTTC
- - TRBJ2-1 TRBV19 CASSPGGGKRYNEQFF TGTGCCAGTAGTCCCGGGGGAGGCAAGCGCTACAATGAGCAGTTCTTC
- TRBD2 TRBJ2-2 TRBV11-3 CASSTRSSGLTGELFF TGTGCCAGCAGCACCAGAAGTAGCGGGCTCACCGGGGAGCTGTTTTTT
- TRBD1 TRBJ2-1 TRBV27 CASSPVGTGGREQFF TGTGCCAGCAGTCCCGTCGGGACAGGGGGCCGTGAGCAGTTCTTC
- TRBD1 TRBJ1-1 TRBV19 CASSPPDRGRTEAFF TGTGCCAGTAGTCCCCCTGACAGGGGGAGGACTGAAGCTTTCTTT
- - TRBJ1-2 TRBV4-2 CASSQDPGVGYGYTF TGTGCCAGCAGCCAAGATCCAGGGGTTGGGTATGGCTACACCTTC
- TRBD1 TRBJ1-2 TRBV27 CASSSHRGREGYTF TGTGCCAGCAGTTCTCACAGGGGGCGGGAAGGCTACACCTTC
- - TRBJ1-5 TRBV9 CANQFNRQTSSNQPQHF TGTGCCAACCAGTTCAATCGACAGACAAGTAGCAATCAGCCCCAGCATTTT
- TRBD1 TRBJ2-7 TRBV5-5 CASSPDRGTFHEQYF TGTGCCAGCAGCCCTGACAGGGGGACGTTCCACGAGCAGTACTTC
- - TRBJ1-1 TRBV6-1 CASSPTGLNTEAFF TGTGCCAGCAGTCCCACAGGGCTGAACACTGAAGCTTTCTTT
- - TRBJ1-3 TRBV9 CASSPTGNTIYF TGTGCCAGCAGCCCGACTGGGAACACCATATATTTT
- TRBD2 TRBJ2-1 TRBV7-2 CASSPTRGGRGYNEQFF TGTGCCAGCAGCCCGACGCGCGGGGGGAGGGGGTACAATGAGCAGTTCTTC
- TRBD1 TRBJ1-1 TRBV4-2 CASSQKTGGSTEAFF TGTGCCAGCAGCCAGAAGACAGGGGGAAGTACTGAAGCTTTCTTT
- - TRBJ1-1 TRBV7-9 CASSLRTASMNTEAFF TGTGCCAGCAGCTTAAGGACAGCGTCCATGAACACTGAAGCTTTCTTT
- - TRBJ1-5 TRBV6-5 CASSRRQPSNQPQHF TGTGCCAGCAGCCGCCGACAGCCTAGCAATCAGCCCCAGCATTTT
- TRBD2 TRBJ2-7 TRBV7-3 CASSVTSASTYEQYF TGTGCCAGCAGCGTAACTAGCGCCTCTACGTACGAGCAGTACTTC
- - TRBJ2-3 TRBV2 CASRTTRTTDTQYF TGTGCCAGCAGAACGACTAGAACAACAGATACGCAGTATTTT
- TRBD2 TRBJ2-1 TRBV7-2 CASSLVGTSGRRFF TGTGCCAGCAGCTTAGTGGGAACTAGCGGGAGACGGTTCTTC
- TRBD2 TRBJ2-7 TRBV7-9 CASSLDWASGNYEQYF TGTGCCAGCAGCTTAGATTGGGCTAGCGGGAACTACGAGCAGTACTTC
- TRBD2 TRBJ2-4 TRBV6-1 CASSTAGGVKYF TGTGCCAGCAGCACAGCGGGAGGAGTTAAGTACTTC
- TRBD1 TRBJ1-5 TRBV5-1 CASSLVPTGPNQPQHF TGCGCCAGCAGCTTGGTCCCGACAGGGCCAAATCAGCCCCAGCATTTT
- - TRBJ1-5 TRBV30 CAWSRDNQPQHF TGTGCCTGGAGTCGGGACAATCAGCCCCAGCATTTT
once TRBD2 TRBJ2-1 TRBV19 CASRRTSFINEQFF TGTGCCAGTAGAAGGACTAGCTTCATCAATGAGCAGTTCTTC
once - TRBJ1-2 TRBV6-1 CASIQDYGYTF TGTGCCAGCATACAGGACTATGGCTACACCTTC
- TRBD1 TRBJ2-7 TRBV7-8 CASSFGTGGRNEQYF TGTGCCAGCAGCTTCGGGACAGGGGGCAGGAACGAGCAGTACTTC
- TRBD1 TRBJ1-5 TRBV7-6 CASSSVVGTGSHIRNQPQHF TGTGCCAGCAGCTCGGTGGTGGGGACAGGGAGCCACATTCGCAATCAGCCCCAGCATTTT
- - TRBJ2-1 TRBV18 CASSPSPLVPGSLTGEQFF TGTGCCAGCTCACCGTCTCCGCTGGTCCCGGGATCATTAACGGGGGAGCAGTTCTTC
- - TRBJ2-1 TRBV6-6 CASSYPSAGSYNEQFF TGTGCCAGCAGTTACCCGTCTGCAGGGTCCTACAATGAGCAGTTCTTC
- - TRBJ2-7 TRBV5-4 CASSLERGMYEQYF TGTGCCAGCAGCTTGGAAAGGGGTATGTACGAGCAGTACTTC
- - TRBJ1-1 TRBV6-6 CASSPVGAEAFF TGTGCCAGCAGTCCGGTCGGGGCTGAAGCTTTCTTT
- TRBD2 TRBJ2-1 TRBV5-1 CASSLGDSGRGNEQFF TGCGCCAGCAGCTTGGGAGATAGCGGGAGGGGTAATGAGCAGTTCTTC
- TRBD1 TRBJ1-5 TRBV6-1 CASRPGQRIQPQHF TGTGCCAGCAGACCGGGACAGAGGATTCAGCCCCAGCATTTT